This T cell receptor beta chain was documented in a study of human T cells and chemical hapten exposure. Study conclusions and caveats: Among expanded TCRs, significantly more large CDR3 similarity clusters formed than among controls.

The sample's time point: patch test 1, 2 weeks after DPC sensitization. Treatment reported: therapeutic diphenylcyclopropenone sensitization with weekly scalp DPC. TCRdb reprocessed the RACE reads via MiXCR and lists one record per CDR3 protein. The table includes about 83,000 distinct CDR3 sequences, roughly 7.2% detected once. The CDR3 loop spans 13 amino acids. CDR1 and CDR2 (germline): MNHNS, SASEGT. Trimming pared 6 bases from V and 6 bases from J, leaving 14 bases between. This clonotype was detected many times. Its specificity is unknown. The receptor was isolated from a young woman with alopecia areata. Some clones in this sample may be carry-over from other donors' samples. The genes are TRBV6-1 and TRBJ1-1, with no clear D. The input for sequencing was whole blood, taken in connection with sensitization to the hapten diphenylcyclopropenone (DPC). CDR3 region: CASRDDPAAEAFF. The CDR3 bases are TGTGCCAGCAGGGACGATCCAGCCGCTGAAGCTTTCTTT.